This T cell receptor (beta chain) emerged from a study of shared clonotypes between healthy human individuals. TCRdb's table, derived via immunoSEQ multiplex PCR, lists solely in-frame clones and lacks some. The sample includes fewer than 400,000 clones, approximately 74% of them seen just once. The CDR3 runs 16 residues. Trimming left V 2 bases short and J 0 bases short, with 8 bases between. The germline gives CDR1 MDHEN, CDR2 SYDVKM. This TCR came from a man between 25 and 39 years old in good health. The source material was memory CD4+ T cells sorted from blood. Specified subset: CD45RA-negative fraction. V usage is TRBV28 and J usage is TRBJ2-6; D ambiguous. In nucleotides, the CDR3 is TGTGCCAGCAGTTTAACGTTCCTCTCTGGGGCCAACGTCCTGACTTTC. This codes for CASSLTFLSGANVLTF.